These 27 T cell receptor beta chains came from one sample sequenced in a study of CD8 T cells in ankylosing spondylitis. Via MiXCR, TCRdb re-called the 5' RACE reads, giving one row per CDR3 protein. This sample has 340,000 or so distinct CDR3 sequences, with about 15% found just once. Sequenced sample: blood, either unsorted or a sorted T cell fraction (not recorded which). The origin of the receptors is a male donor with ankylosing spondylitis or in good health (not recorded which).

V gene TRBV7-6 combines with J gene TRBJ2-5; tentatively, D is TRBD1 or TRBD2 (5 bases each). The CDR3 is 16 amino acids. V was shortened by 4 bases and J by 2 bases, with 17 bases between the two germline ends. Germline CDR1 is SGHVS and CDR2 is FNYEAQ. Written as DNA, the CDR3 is TGTGCCAGCAGCTCAAGACAGCGGACACGACAAGAGACCCAGTACTTC. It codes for CASSSRQRTRQETQYF.

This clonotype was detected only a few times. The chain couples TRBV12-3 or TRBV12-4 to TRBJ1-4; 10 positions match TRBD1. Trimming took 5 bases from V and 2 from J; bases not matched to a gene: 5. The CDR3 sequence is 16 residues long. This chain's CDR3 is CASSRTGGRTNEKLFF. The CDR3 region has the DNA TGTGCCAGCAGTCGGACAGGGGGTCGGACTAATGAAAAACTGTTTTTT.

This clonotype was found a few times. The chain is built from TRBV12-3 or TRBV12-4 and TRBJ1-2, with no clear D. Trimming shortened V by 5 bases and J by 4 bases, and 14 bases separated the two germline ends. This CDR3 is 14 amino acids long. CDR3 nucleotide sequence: TGTGCCAGCAGTCAGAGACCGGACCTCTATGGCTACACCTTC. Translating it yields CASSQRPDLYGYTF.

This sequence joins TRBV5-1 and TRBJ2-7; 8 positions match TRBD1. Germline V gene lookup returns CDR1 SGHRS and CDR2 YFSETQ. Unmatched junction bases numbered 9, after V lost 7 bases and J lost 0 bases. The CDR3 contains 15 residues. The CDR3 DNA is TGCGCCAGCGGCCTCGGACAGGGCCACTCCTACGAGCAGTACTTC. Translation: CASGLGQGHSYEQYF.

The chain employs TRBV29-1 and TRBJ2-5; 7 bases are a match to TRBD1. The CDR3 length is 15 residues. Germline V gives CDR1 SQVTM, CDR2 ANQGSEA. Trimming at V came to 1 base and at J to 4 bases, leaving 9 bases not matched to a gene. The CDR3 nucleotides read TGCAGCGTTGAAGCCAGGGGGATTTTCAGAGAGACCCAGTACTTC. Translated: CSVEARGIFRETQYF.

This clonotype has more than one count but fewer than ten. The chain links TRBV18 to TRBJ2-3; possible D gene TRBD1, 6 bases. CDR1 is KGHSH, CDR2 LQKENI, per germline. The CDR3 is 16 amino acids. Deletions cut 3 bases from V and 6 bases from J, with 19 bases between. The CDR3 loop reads CASSPVEGGSRDTQYF. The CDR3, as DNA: TGTGCCAGCTCACCGGTTGAAGGGGGTTCGCGGGATACGCAGTATTTT.

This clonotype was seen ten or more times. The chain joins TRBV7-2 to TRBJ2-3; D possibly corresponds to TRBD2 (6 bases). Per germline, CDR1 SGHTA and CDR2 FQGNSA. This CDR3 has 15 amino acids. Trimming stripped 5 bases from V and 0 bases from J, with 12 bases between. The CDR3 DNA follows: TGTGCCAGCAGCCAAACTAGCTCTAGCACAGATACGCAGTATTTT. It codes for CASSQTSSSTDTQYF. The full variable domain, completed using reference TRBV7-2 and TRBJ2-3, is GAGVSQSPSNKVTEKGKDVELRCDPISGHTALYWYRQSLGQGLEFLIYFQGNSAPDKSGLPSDRFSAERTGGSVSTLTIQRTQQEDSAVYLCASSQTSSSTDTQYFGPGTRLTVL.

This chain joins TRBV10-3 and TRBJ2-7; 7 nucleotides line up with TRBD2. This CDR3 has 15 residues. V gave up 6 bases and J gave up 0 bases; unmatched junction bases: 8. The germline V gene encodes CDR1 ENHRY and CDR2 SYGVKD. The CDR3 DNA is TGTGCCATCAGGGGGGAGGGGCCCCGCTCCTACGAGCAGTACTTC. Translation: CAIRGEGPRSYEQYF.

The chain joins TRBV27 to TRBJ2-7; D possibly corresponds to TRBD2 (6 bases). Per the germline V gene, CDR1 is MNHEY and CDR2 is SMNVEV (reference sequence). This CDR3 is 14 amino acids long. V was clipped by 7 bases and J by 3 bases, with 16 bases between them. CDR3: CASTSGTGVYEQYF. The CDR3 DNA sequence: TGTGCCAGCACCTCCGGGACGGGGGTCTACGAGCAGTACTTC.

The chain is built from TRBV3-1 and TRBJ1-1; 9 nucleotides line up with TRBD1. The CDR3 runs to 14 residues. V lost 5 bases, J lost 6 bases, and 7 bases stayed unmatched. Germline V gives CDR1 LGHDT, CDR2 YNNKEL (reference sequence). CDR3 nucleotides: TGTGCCAGCAGCGCCGGGACAGGGTTGTCTGAAGCTTTCTTT. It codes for CASSAGTGLSEAFF.

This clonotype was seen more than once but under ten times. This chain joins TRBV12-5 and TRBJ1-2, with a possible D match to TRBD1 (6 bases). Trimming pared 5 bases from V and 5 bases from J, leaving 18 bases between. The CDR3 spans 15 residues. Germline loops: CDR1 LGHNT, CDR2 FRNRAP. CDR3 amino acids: CASGPNSGTLYGYTF. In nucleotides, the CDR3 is TGTGCTAGTGGTCCCAACTCCGGGACACTTTATGGCTACACCTTC.

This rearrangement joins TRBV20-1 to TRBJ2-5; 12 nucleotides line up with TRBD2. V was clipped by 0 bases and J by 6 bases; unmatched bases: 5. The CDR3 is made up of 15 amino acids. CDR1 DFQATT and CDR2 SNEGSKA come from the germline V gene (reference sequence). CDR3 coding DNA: TGCAGTGCTAGAGACCGACTAGCGGGAGAGAAGACCCAGTACTTC. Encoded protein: CSARDRLAGEKTQYF.

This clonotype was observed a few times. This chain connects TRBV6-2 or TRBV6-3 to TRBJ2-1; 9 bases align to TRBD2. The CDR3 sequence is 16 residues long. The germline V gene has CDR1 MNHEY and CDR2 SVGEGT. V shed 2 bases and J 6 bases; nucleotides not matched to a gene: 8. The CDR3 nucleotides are TGTGCCAGCAGTTACGGGCTAGCGGGATGGGTCAATGAGCAGTTCTTC. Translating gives CASSYGLAGWVNEQFF.

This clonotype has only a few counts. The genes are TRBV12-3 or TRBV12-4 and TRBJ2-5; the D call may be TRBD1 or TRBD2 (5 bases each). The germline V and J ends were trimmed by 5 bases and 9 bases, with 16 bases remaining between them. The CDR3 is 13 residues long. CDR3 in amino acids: CASSHPGLGAQYF. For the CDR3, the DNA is TGTGCCAGCAGTCACCCGGGCCTGGGGGCCCAGTACTTC.

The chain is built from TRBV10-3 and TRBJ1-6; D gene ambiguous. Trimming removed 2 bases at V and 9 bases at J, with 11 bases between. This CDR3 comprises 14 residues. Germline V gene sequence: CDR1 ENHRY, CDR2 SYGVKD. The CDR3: CAISEGDYGSPLHF. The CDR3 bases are TGTGCCATCAGTGAGGGGGATTACGGTTCACCCCTCCACTTT.

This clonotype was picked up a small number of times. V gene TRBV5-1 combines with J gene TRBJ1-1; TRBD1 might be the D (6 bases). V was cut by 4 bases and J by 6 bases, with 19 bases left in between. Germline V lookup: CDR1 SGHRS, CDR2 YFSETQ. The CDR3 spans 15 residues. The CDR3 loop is CASSPTAGGISEAFF. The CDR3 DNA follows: TGCGCCAGCAGCCCGACGGCGGGGGGCATCTCTGAAGCTTTCTTT.

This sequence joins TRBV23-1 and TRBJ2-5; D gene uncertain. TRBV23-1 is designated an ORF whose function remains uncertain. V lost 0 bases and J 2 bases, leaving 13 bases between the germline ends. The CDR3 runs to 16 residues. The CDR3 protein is CASSQSANALQETQYF. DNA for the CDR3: TGCGCCAGCAGTCAATCGGCCAACGCGCTACAAGAGACCCAGTACTTC.

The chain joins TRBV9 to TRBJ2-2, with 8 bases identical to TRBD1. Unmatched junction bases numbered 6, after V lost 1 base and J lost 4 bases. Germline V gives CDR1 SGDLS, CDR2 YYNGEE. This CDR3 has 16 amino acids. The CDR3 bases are TGTGCCAGCAGCGTACAGGACAGGGCTTCCACCGGGGAGCTGTTTTTT. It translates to CASSVQDRASTGELFF.

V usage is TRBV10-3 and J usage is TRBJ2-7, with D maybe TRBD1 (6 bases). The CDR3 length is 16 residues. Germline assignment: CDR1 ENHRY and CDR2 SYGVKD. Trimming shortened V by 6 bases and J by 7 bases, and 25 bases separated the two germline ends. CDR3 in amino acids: CAIRSTGTPSRGEQYF. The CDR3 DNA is TGTGCCATCAGAAGTACCGGGACACCGAGTAGAGGGGAGCAGTACTTC.

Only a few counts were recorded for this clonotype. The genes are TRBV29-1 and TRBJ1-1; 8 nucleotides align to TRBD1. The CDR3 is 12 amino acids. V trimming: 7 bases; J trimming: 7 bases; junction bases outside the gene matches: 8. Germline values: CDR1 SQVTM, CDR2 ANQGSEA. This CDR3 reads CSAPGQEGEAFF. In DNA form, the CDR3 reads TGCAGCGCCCCGGGACAGGAGGGTGAAGCTTTCTTT.

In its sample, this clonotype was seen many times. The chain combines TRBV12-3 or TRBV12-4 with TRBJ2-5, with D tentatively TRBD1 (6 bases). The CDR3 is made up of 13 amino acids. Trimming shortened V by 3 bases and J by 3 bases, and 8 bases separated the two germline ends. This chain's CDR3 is CASSFYREETQYF. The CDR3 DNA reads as TGTGCCAGCAGTTTCTACAGGGAAGAGACCCAGTACTTC.

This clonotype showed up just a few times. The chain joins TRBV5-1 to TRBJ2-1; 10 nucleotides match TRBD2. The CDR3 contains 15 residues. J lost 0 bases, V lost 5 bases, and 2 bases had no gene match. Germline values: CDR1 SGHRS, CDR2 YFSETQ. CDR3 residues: CASRLAGDSYNEQFF. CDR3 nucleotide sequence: TGCGCCAGCAGGCTAGCGGGAGACTCCTACAATGAGCAGTTCTTC.

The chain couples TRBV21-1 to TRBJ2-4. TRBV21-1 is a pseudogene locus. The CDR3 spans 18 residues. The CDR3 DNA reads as TGTGCCAGCAGCAAAAAAACAGCTCGGTCCCTAGCCAAAAACATTCAGTACTTC. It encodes CASSKKTARSLAKNIQYF.

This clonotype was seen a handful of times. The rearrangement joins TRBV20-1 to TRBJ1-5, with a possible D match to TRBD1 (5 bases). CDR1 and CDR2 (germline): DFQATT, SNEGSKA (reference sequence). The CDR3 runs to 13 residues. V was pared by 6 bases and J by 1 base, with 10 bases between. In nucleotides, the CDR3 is TGCAGTGCGATCGGGACGAGCAATCAGCCCCAGCATTTT. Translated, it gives CSAIGTSNQPQHF.

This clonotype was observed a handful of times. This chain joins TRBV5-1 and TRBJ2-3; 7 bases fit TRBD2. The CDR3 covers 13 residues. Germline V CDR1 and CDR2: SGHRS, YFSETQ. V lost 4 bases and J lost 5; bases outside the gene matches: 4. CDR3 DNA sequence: TGCGCCAGCAGCGAAGGACTAGTAGATACGCAGTATTTT. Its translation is CASSEGLVDTQYF.

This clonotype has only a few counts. The CDR3 reads CSAREASYEQYF. The CDR3 DNA reads TGCAGTGCTAGGGAGGCCTCCTACGAGCAGTACTTC. The rearrangement links TRBV20-1 to TRBJ2-7, with D perhaps TRBD2 (5 bases). This CDR3 has 12 amino acids. From germline, CDR1 is DFQATT and CDR2 SNEGSKA (reference sequence). Trimming left V 3 bases short and J 0 bases short, with 6 bases between.

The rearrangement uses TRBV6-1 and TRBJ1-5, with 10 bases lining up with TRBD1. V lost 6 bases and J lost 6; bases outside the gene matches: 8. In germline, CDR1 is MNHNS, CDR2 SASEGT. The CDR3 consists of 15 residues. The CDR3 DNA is TGTGCCAGCAGCTCTGGACAGGGGGGCGGTCAGCCCCAGCATTTT. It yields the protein CASSSGQGGGQPQHF.